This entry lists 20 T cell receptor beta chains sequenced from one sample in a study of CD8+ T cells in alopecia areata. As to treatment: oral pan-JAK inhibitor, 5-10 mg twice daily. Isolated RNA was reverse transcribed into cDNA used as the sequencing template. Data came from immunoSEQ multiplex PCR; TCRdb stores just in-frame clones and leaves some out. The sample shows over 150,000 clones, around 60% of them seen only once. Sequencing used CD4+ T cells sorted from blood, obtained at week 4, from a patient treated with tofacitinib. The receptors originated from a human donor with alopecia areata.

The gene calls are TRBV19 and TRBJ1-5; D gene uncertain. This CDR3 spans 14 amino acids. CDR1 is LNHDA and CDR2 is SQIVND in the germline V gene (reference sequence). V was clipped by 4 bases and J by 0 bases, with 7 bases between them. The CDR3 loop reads CASSSRYSNQPQHF. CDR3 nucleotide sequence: TGTGCCAGTAGTAGCAGATATAGCAATCAGCCCCAGCATTTT.

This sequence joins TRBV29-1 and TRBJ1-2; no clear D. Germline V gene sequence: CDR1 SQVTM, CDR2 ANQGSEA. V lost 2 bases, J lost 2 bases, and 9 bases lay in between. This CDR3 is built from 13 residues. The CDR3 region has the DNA TGCAGCGTTGAAAATGAGGTGAACTATGGCTACACCTTC. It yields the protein CSVENEVNYGYTF.

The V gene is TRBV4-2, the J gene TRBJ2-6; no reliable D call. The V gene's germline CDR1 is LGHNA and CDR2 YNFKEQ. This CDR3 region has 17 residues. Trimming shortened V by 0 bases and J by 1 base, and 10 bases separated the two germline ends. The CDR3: CASSQDSRFSGANVLTF. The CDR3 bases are TGTGCCAGCAGCCAAGATAGTAGGTTTTCTGGGGCCAACGTCCTGACTTTC.

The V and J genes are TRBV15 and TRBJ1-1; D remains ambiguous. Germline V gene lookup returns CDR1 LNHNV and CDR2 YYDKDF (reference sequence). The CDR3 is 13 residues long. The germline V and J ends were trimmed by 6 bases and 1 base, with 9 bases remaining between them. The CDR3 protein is CATSWKGNTEAFF. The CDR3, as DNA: TGTGCCACCAGTTGGAAGGGGAACACTGAAGCTTTCTTT. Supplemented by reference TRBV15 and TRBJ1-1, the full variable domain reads DAMVIQNPRYQVTQFGKPVTLSCSQTLNHNVMYWYQQKSSQAPKLLFHYYDKDFNNEADTPDNFQSRRPNTSFCFLDIRSPGLGDTAMYLCATSWKGNTEAFFGQGTRLTVV.

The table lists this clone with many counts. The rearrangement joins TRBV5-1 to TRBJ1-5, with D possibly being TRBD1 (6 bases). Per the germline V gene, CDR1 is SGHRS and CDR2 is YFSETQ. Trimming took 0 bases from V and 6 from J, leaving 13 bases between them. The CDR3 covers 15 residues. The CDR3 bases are TGCGCCAGCAGCTTGGGAGGGGGAGAGGGTCAGCCCCAGCATTTT. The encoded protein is CASSLGGGEGQPQHF. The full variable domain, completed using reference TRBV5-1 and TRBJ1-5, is KAGVTQTPRYLIKTRGQQVTLSCSPISGHRSVSWYQQTPGQGLQFLFEYFSETQRNKGNFPGRFSGRQFSNSRSEMNVSTLELGDSALYLCASSLGGGEGQPQHFGDGTRLSIL.

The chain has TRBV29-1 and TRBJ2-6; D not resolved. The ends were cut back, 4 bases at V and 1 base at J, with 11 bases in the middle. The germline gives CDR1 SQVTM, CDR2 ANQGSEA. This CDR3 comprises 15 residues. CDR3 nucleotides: TGCAGCGTTGGCCGACTGGAGTCTGGGGCCAACGTCCTGACTTTC. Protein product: CSVGRLESGANVLTF. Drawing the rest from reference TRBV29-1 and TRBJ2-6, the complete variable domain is SAVISQKPSRDICQRGTSLTIQCQVDSQVTMMFWYRQQPGQSLTLIATANQGSEATYESGFVIDKFPISRPNLTFSTLTVSNMSPEDSSIYLCSVGRLESGANVLTFGAGSRLTVL.

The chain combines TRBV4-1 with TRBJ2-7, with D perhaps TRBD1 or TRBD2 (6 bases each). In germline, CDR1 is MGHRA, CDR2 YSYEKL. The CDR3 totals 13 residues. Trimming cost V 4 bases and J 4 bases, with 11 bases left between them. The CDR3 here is CASSLGGQYEQYF. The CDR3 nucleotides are TGCGCCAGCAGCCTCGGGGGCCAATACGAGCAGTACTTC.

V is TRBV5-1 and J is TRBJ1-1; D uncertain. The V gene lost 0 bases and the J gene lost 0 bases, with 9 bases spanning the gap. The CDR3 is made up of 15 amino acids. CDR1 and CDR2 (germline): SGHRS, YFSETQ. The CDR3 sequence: CASSLGHLMNTEAFF. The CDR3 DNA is TGCGCCAGCAGCTTGGGACACCTCATGAACACTGAAGCTTTCTTT.

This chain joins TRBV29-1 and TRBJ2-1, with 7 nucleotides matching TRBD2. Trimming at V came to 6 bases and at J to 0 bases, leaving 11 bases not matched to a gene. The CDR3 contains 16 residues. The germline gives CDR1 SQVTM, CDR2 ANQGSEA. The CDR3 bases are TGCAGCGTGGGCGGCTGGCGGGAGCTCTCCTACAATGAGCAGTTCTTC. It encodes CSVGGWRELSYNEQFF.

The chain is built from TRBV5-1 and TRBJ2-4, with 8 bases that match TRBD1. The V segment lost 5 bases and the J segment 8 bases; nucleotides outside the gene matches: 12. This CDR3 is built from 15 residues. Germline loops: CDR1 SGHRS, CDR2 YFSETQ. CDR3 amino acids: CASRPEYRGKDIQYF. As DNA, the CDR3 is TGCGCCAGCAGGCCAGAGTACAGGGGGAAGGACATTCAGTACTTC. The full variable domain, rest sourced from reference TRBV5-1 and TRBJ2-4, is KAGVTQTPRYLIKTRGQQVTLSCSPISGHRSVSWYQQTPGQGLQFLFEYFSETQRNKGNFPGRFSGRQFSNSRSEMNVSTLELGDSALYLCASRPEYRGKDIQYFGAGTRLSVL.

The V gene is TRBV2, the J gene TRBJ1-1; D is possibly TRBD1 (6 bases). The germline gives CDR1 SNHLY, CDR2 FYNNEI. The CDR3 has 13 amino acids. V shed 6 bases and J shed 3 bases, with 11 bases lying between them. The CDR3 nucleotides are TGTGCCAGCAGATCCACAGGGTACACTGAAGCTTTCTTT. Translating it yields CASRSTGYTEAFF.

The CDR3 DNA follows: TGTGCCAGCAGCGAGCCTCGACTAGACTTCACAGATACGCAGTATTTT. Amino acid sequence: CASSEPRLDFTDTQYF. This sequence joins TRBV9 and TRBJ2-3; D is possibly TRBD2 (6 bases). The CDR3 contains 16 residues. The germline V gene encodes CDR1 SGDLS and CDR2 YYNGEE. Deletions cut 3 bases from V and 2 bases from J, with 16 bases between.

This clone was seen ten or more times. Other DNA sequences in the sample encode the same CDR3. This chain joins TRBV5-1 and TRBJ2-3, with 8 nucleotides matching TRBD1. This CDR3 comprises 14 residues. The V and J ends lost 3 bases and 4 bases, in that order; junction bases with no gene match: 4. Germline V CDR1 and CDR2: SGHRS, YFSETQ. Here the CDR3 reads CASSSTGGADTQYF. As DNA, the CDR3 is TGCGCCAGCAGCTCCACAGGGGGTGCAGATACGCAGTATTTT.

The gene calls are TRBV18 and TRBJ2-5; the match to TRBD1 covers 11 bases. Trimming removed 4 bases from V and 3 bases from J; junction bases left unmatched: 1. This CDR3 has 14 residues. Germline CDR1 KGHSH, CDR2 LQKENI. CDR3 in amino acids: CASSRTGGEETQYF. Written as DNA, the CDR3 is TGTGCCAGCTCACGGACAGGGGGCGAAGAGACCCAGTACTTC.

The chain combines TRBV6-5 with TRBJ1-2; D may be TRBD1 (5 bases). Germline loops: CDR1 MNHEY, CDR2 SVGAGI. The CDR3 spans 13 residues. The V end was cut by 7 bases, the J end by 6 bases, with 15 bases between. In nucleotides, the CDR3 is TGTGCCAGCACCCCCAGGGACGGACATGGCTACACCTTC. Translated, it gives CASTPRDGHGYTF.

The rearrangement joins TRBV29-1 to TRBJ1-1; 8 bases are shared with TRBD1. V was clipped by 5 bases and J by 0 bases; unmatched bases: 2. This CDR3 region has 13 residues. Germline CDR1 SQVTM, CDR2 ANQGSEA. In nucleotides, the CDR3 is TGCAGCGTTCGACAGGGGCTGAACACTGAAGCTTTCTTT. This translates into CSVRQGLNTEAFF.

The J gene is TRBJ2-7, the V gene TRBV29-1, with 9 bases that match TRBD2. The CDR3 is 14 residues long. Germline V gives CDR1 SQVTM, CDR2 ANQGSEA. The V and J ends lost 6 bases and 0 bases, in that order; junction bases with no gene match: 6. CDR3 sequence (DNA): TGCAGCGTGGTCCTAGCGGGATTCTCCTACGAGCAGTACTTC. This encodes CSVVLAGFSYEQYF.

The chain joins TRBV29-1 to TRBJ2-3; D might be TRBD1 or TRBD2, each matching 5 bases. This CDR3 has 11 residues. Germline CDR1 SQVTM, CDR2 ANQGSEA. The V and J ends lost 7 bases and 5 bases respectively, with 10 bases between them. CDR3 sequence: CSAVGGDTQYF. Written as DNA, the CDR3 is TGCAGCGCAGTTGGGGGAGATACGCAGTATTTT.

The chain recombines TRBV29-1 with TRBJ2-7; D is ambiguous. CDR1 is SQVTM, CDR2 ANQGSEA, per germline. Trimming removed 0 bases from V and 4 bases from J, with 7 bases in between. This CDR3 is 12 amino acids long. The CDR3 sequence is CSVEEGRYEQYF. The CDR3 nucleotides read TGCAGCGTTGAAGAGGGCAGATACGAGCAGTACTTC.

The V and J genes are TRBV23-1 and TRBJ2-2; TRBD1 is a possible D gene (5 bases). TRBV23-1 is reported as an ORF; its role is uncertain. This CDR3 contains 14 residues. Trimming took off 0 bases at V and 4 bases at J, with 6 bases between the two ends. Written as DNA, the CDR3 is TGCGCCAGCAGTCAATCAAGGGGCACCGGGGAGCTGTTTTTT. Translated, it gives CASSQSRGTGELFF.